This is a list of T cell receptor beta chains from one sample in a study of blood T cell repertoires in COVID-19. The table came from immunoSEQ multiplex PCR; TCRdb's copy has only in-frame clones and leaves some out. The data show about 190,000 clones, around four fifths seen once. Sequenced: PBMCs or T cells enriched from blood (not recorded which). The receptor source for this set is a woman between 45 and 65 years old who had recovered from COVID-19. Both conserved end residues are part of each CDR3. Fields, in order: D gene, J gene, clone size, V gene, CDR3 protein, CDR3 DNA. A D gene is named only where the DNA matches it firmly. Clone size appears in some rows only: once, few, many, or a class for an expanded clone.

NA | TRBJ2-1 | NA | TRBV6-5 | CASSFLNQQFF | TGTGCCAGCAGTTTTCTTAATCAGCAGTTCTTC
TRBD2 | TRBJ2-3 | NA | TRBV10-3 | CAISDTSGSGADTQYF | TGTGCCATCAGTGACACTAGCGGGAGCGGGGCAGATACGCAGTATTTT
TRBD1 | TRBJ1-1 | few | TRBV30 | CAWGDSVNTEAFF | TGTGCCTGGGGGGACAGCGTGAACACTGAAGCTTTCTTT
NA | TRBJ2-3 | NA | TRBV25-1 | CASRGADTQYF | TGTGCCAGCAGGGGCGCAGATACGCAGTATTTT
TRBD2 | TRBJ2-1 | once | TRBV6-1 | CASSDILAGGRNEQFF | TGTGCCAGCAGTGACATACTAGCGGGAGGGCGGAATGAGCAGTTCTTC
TRBD1 | TRBJ1-2 | few | TRBV29-1 | CSVLSRDRAFSRF | TGCAGCGTTCTGTCTCGGGACAGGGCATTTTCCCGCTTC
NA | TRBJ1-5 | NA | TRBV5-4 | CASSLQGNNQPQHF | TGTGCCAGCAGCCTTCAGGGTAACAATCAGCCCCAGCATTTT
NA | TRBJ1-2 | many | TRBV3-1/TRBV3-2 | CASSLTGVVSYGYTF | TGTGCCAGCAGCCTAACGGGGGTCGTCTCCTATGGCTACACCTTC
NA | TRBJ2-7 | NA | TRBV27 | CASSLSASAYEQYF | TGTGCCAGCAGTTTATCAGCTAGCGCCTACGAGCAGTACTTC
TRBD2 | TRBJ2-3 | NA | TRBV10-3 | CAAAREAPSTDTQYF | TGTGCCGCCGCCCGGGAGGCGCCTAGCACAGATACGCAGTATTTT
TRBD2 | TRBJ2-1 | NA | TRBV28 | CASSFPLGGRVSNEQFF | TGTGCCAGCAGTTTCCCATTGGGCGGGAGGGTCTCCAATGAGCAGTTCTTC
NA | TRBJ2-1 | NA | TRBV7-3 | CASSFEGGEQFF | TGTGCCAGCAGCTTTGAAGGCGGTGAGCAGTTCTTC
TRBD1 | TRBJ1-1 | NA | TRBV9 | CASSRDRVDTEAFF | TGTGCCAGTTCCCGGGACAGGGTGGACACTGAAGCTTTCTTT
NA | TRBJ1-1 | once | TRBV2 | CATNRAGNTEAFF | TGTGCCACCAACCGGGCGGGAAACACTGAAGCTTTCTTT
NA | TRBJ2-6 | NA | TRBV5-1 | CASSLVRDSTGANVLTF | TGCGCCAGCAGCTTGGTGCGGGATAGTACTGGGGCCAACGTCCTGACTTTC
TRBD2 | TRBJ2-1 | NA | TRBV5-5 | CASSFGTSGSNEQFF | TGTGCCAGCAGCTTTGGGACTAGCGGGAGCAATGAGCAGTTCTTC
TRBD2 | TRBJ2-1 | NA | TRBV5-1 | CASSPRRGTSGNNEQFF | TGCGCCAGCAGCCCCCGCCGTGGGACTAGCGGAAACAATGAGCAGTTCTTC
NA | TRBJ1-2 | NA | TRBV18 | CASSLNSGYTF | TGTGCCAGCTCATTAAACAGTGGCTACACCTTC
NA | TRBJ2-3 | NA | TRBV19 | CASSMGRSTPDTQYF | TGTGCCAGTAGTATGGGGAGGTCAACGCCGGATACGCAGTATTTT
TRBD1 | TRBJ2-1 | NA | TRBV18 | CASSPPAGQGLNEQFF | TGTGCCAGCTCACCACCGGCCGGACAGGGGCTCAATGAGCAGTTCTTC
NA | TRBJ2-5 | NA | TRBV2 | CASSGGRAIQETQYF | TGTGCCAGCAGTGGAGGGCGGGCTATCCAAGAGACCCAGTACTTC
NA | TRBJ2-2 | NA | TRBV3-1/TRBV3-2 | CASSPINTGELFF | TGTGCCAGCAGTCCAATCAACACCGGGGAGCTGTTTTTT
NA | TRBJ1-1 | NA | TRBV19 | CASSRGVDTEAFF | TGTGCCAGTAGTCGGGGGGTGGACACTGAAGCTTTCTTT
NA | TRBJ1-3 | NA | TRBV5-5 | CASSLAGSTGNTIYF | TGTGCCAGCAGCTTGGCAGGCTCCACTGGAAACACCATATATTTT